What follows describes a single TCR beta chain. This entry comes from a study of graft-versus-host responses after intestinal transplantation. Study summary: Anti-thymocyte globulin induction preceded three to four years of tacrolimus and steroid maintenance in all recipients.

J lost 3 bases, V lost 5 bases, and 5 bases had no gene match. CDR1 MNHNS and CDR2 SASEGT come from the germline V gene. CDR3 length equals 14 residues. Clones were sequenced by immunoSEQ multiplex PCR, and TCRdb holds only the in-frame ones, with some missing. Here the sample spans roughly 28,000 clones, around 90% being singletons. This clonotype was sampled from a human patient who received an intestinal transplant, so some T cells may come from the graft donor. Sequencing was performed on PBMCs, taken around 460 days after intestinal transplantation. The chain joins TRBV6-1 to TRBJ2-7; TRBD2 matches 9 bases. The CDR3 DNA is TGTGCCAGCAGTCCGACTAGCGGAGACTACGAGCAGTACTTC. Its translation: CASSPTSGDYEQYF.